This T cell receptor (beta chain) was identified during a study of blood T cells in healthy people across ages. Germline assignment: CDR1 SGHDT and CDR2 YYEEEE. CDR3 length: 15 residues. V lost 4 bases and J 7 bases, leaving 17 bases between the germline ends. Through a sample-barcoded 5' primer and a J-beta primer mix, a second PCR was run for 7 to 11 cycles. Each TCR beta cDNA got a 12-nucleotide random molecular identifier. TCRdb analysed the 5' RACE reads with MiXCR anew, one entry per CDR3 protein. This table holds some 1.5 million distinct CDR3 sequences, 28% found once. Donors were systemically healthy Caucasian individuals from Russia aged 6 to 90 years. As concerns this clonotype: Its antigen is undetermined.

Broader study findings: Estimates drawn from one million T cells were deemed to understate diversity. Among T cells, TCR beta diversity per million cells dropped roughly linearly as age rose.

The sequenced material came from blood. This TCR was recovered from a woman in her twenties or thirties in good health. The chain recombines TRBV5-6 with TRBJ1-4, with D tentatively TRBD1 (6 bases). The CDR3 loop is CASSGRQFRGEKLFF. CDR3 DNA: TGTGCCAGCAGCGGACGACAGTTCAGGGGTGAAAAACTGTTTTTT.